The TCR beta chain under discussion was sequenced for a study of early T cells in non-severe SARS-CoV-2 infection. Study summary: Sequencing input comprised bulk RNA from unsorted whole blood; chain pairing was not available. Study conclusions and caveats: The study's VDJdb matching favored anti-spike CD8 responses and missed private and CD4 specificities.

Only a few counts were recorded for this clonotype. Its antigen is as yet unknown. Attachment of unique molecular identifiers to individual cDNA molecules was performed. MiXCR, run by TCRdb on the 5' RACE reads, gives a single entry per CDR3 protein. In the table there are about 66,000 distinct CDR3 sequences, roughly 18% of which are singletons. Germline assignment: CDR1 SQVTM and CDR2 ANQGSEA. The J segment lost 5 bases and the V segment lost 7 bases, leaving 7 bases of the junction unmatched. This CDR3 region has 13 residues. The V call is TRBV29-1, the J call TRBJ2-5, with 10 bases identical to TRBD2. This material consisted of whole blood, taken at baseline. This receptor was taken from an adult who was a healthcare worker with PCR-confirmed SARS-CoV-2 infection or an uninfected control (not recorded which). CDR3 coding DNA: TGCAGCGCCGAGACTAGCGGGCGGGAGACCCAGTACTTC. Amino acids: CSAETSGRETQYF.